The clone carrying this TCR beta chain has just a few counts. What it binds is unknown. The data derive from a study of T-cell memory formation after mild COVID-19. Study results and limitations: Whereas later expanders leaned CD4+, clones contracting day 15 to 85 showed a balanced CD4/CD8 makeup.

The CDR3 totals 13 residues. Looked up from germline, CDR1 is LGHDT and CDR2 is YNNKEL (reference sequence). The trim removed 7 bases at V and 8 bases at J, leaving 7 bases unmatched. The authors produced TCR alpha and TCR beta cDNA libraries with sample barcodes and UMIs by 5'RACE using constant-segment primers. TCRdb re-analysed the 5' RACE reads in MiXCR, keeping a single row per CDR3 protein. The sample consists of some 180,000 distinct CDR3 sequences, 13% of them appearing once. This TCR was sampled from a young man who had mild COVID-19 (a few samples of this study predate the infection). Cell type and time point are not known. The sample taken for sequencing was PBMCs or a T cell subset sorted from them (not recorded which). The chain links TRBV3-1 to TRBJ1-4; 7 bases match TRBD1. In DNA, the CDR3 is TGTGCCAGCAACTTCAGGGGGTCGGAAAAACTGTTTTTT. Translation gives CASNFRGSEKLFF.